This T cell receptor beta chain was retrieved from a study of beta chain features in type 1 diabetes. The sequenced template was cDNA made from the entire isolated RNA. Sequencing was performed with immunoSEQ multiplex PCR; in TCRdb, only in-frame clones are kept and a portion is missing. The repertoire holds under 950,000 clones, with roughly 15% as singletons. The V gene end was trimmed by 6 bases and the J gene end by 4 bases; junction bases not matched to a gene: 8. There are 15 residues in the CDR3. The germline V gene encodes CDR1 SGHTA and CDR2 FQGNSA. The sequencing input was naive CD4+ T cells from blood. The sequence came from a woman under 30 in good health. The chain couples TRBV7-2 to TRBJ2-7; 11 bases agree with TRBD2. The CDR3 DNA sequence: TGTGCCAGCAGGCCAGGGACTAGCGGTGCGTACGAGCAGTACTTC. This translates into CASRPGTSGAYEQYF.